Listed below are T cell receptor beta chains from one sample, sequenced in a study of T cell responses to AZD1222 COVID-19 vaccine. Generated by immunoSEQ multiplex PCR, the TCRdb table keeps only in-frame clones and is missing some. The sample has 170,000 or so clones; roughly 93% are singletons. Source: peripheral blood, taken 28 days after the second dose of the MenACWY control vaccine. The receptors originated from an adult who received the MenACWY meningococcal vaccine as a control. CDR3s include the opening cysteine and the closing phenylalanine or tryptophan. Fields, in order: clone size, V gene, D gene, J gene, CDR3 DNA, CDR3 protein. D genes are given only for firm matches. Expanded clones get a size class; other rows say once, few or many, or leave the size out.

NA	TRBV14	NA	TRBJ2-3	TGTGCCAGCAGCCAAGACCCCGGAGGTATTAGGACAGATACGCAGTATTTT	CASSQDPGGIRTDTQYF
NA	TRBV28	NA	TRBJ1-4	TGTGCCATCCTTAAGGTCGGGGCAACTAATGAAAAACTGTTTTTT	CAILKVGATNEKLFF
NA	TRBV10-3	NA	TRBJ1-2	TGTGCCATCAGTACTGGGCCCCATGGACAGCGATCCACTAACTATGGCTACACCTTC	CAISTGPHGQRSTNYGYTF
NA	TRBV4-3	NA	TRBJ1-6	TGCGCCAGCAGCCAAGATAGAAGGACTCCCAATTCACCCCTCCACTTT	CASSQDRRTPNSPLHF
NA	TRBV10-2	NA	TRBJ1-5	TGCGCCAGCAGTGATGATACGGCGGGGCAGCCCCAGCATTTT	CASSDDTAGQPQHF
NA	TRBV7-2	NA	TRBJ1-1	TGTGCCAGCAGCCAAGGAATTAACACTGAAGCTTTCTTT	CASSQGINTEAFF
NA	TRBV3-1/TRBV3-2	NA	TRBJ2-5	TGTGCCAGCAGCGTCGCGGGGCAAGAGACCCAGTACTTC	CASSVAGQETQYF
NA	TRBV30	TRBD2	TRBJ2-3	TGTGCCTGGGGCTTAGCCGGGACTAGGGGCACAGATACGCAGTATTTT	CAWGLAGTRGTDTQYF
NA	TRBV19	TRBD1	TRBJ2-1	TGTGCCAGTAGTTTTTCTGTCGGACAGGGGTGGATAAATGAGCAGTTCTTC	CASSFSVGQGWINEQFF
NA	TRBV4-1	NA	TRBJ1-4	TGCGCCAGCAGCCAAGATCTGGACCGTGCAACTAATGAAAAACTGTTTTTT	CASSQDLDRATNEKLFF
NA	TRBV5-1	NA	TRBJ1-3	TGCGCCAGCAGCTTGTCAGTCTCTGGAAACACCATATATTTT	CASSLSVSGNTIYF
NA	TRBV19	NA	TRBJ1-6	TGTGCCAGAATCCTCCCGGGGGGCCCGAATCGTAATTCACCCCTCCACTTT	CARILPGGPNRNSPLHF
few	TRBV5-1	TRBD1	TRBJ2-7	TGCGCCAGCAGCTCAGACAGGGAGTGGCAGTACTTC	CASSSDREWQYF
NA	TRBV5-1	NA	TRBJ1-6	TGCGCCAGCAGCCCTTCATTTGGCGGGAATTCACCCCTCCACTTT	CASSPSFGGNSPLHF
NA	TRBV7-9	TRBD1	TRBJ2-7	TGTGCCAGCAGCTTAGGACAGGGAACCTACGAGCAGTACTTC	CASSLGQGTYEQYF
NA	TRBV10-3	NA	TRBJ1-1	TGTGCCATCAGTGACAAGGGTCGGGGCACTGAAGCTTTCTTT	CAISDKGRGTEAFF
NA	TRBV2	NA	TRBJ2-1	TGTGCCAGCAGGTTGTCCACCGTCTACAATGAGCAGTTCTTC	CASRLSTVYNEQFF
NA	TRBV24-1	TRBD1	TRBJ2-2	TGTGCCACCAGTGACTTTGGGACAGGAACCACCGGGGAGCTGTTTTTT	CATSDFGTGTTGELFF
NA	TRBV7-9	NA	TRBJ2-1	TGTGCCAGCAGCGGGCCCTCCTCGCCCTACAATGAGCAGTTCTTC	CASSGPSSPYNEQFF
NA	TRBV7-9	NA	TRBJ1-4	TGTGCCAGCAGCATTCAGGAAAAACTGTTTTTT	CASSIQEKLFF
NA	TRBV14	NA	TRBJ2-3	TGTGCCAGCAGCCAAGCCGGGTATACGCAGTATTTT	CASSQAGYTQYF
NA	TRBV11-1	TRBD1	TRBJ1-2	TGTGCCAGCAGCCTCCGGGACAGGGGAACTAACTATGGCTACACCTTC	CASSLRDRGTNYGYTF
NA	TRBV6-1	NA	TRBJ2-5	TGTGCCAGCAGTGAAGGGAATAGGGAGACCCAGTACTTC	CASSEGNRETQYF
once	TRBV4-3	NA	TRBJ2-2	TGCGCCAGCAGCCAAGATAGCCAGCACGGCGGGGAGCTGTTTTTT	CASSQDSQHGGELFF
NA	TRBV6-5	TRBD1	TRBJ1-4	TGTGCCAGCAGTTACACGTCCGGGACAGAGAATGAAAAACTGTTTTTT	CASSYTSGTENEKLFF
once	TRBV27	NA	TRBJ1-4	TGTGCCAGCAGTTTATGGGGAATGGATGAAAAACTGTTTTTT	CASSLWGMDEKLFF
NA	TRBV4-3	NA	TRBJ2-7	TGCGCCAGCAGCCAAGATGCGGCCTCCTACGAGCAGTACTTC	CASSQDAASYEQYF
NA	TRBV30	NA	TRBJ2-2	TGTGCCTGGAGTGTGCCCACATCGAACACCGGGGAGCTGTTTTTT	CAWSVPTSNTGELFF
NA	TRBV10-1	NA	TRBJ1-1	TGCGCCAGCAGTGGACAAAACATGAACACTGAAGCTTTCTTT	CASSGQNMNTEAFF
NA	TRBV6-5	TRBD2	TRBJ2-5	TGTGCCAGCATTAGCGGGGAACCTGAGACCCAGTACTTC	CASISGEPETQYF
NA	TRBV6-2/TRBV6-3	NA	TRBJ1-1	TGTGCCAGCAGTCCCCGCGGGTCTTCCATGAACACTGAAGCTTTCTTT	CASSPRGSSMNTEAFF
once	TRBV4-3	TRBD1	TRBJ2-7	TGCGCCAGCAGCCAAGAGAGGACCGGGACAGCCACCTACGAGCAGTACTTC	CASSQERTGTATYEQYF
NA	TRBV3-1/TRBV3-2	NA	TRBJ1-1	TGTGCCAGCAGCCATTTAACAGCGAACACTGAAGCTTTCTTT	CASSHLTANTEAFF